Detailed here is one T cell receptor (beta chain). This clonotype was detected ten times or more. Its binding antigen is unknown. No much larger clonotype is one base removed from it; base qualities were not supplied. V is reduced by 4 bases and J by 4 bases, leaving a spacing of 14 bases between them. CDR1 is given as SGHVS and CDR2 as FNYEAQ, both from the germline V gene. Reading from cysteine to phenylalanine, the CDR3 counts 14 amino acids. Only the CDR3 DNA is retained, 42 bases long and in frame from the first base. Library preparation was by RT-PCR. Sequencing was carried out with an Illumina HiSeq 2500. In TCRdb, the public reads were trimmed at Q25 with fastp and aligned with MiXCR, with productive beta chains retained. Rows with a matching CDR3 protein are joined into one entry that keeps the most common DNA and genes. Across this sample there are roughly 780,000 distinct CDR3 sequences, with 18% seen only once. In total, the top ten clones hold roughly a tenth of the sample.

The data belong to a study of response to subunit inactivated influenza vaccine (dated by TCRdb to the late 2010s). Background for the entire study: Deep quantitative profiling of the T cell receptor repertoire was used in the study to follow responses to a trivalent subunit inactivated influenza vaccine.

The paper as a whole reports these results and caveats: It was suggested by the authors that each seasonal influenza vaccination may recruit only a limited number of new T cells.

This specimen consisted of PBMCs from blood, obtained 4 to 6 days after vaccination. The TCR sequence derives from a man aged 50 or older who received an inactivated influenza vaccine. Donor details come from another sample of the same person, matched by shared clones. This receptor chain uses TRBV7-6 and TRBJ2-7; too little of a D gene remains to name it. CDR3 loop: CASSSIGRPYEQYF. At the DNA level, the sequence is TGTGCCAGCAGCTCGATAGGACGGCCGTACGAGCAGTACTTC.